This is a list of T cell receptor beta chains from one sample in a study of blood T cell repertoires in COVID-19. Clones were sequenced by immunoSEQ multiplex PCR, and TCRdb holds only the in-frame ones, with some missing. The profile shows approximately 260,000 clones, 75% to 95% of them singletons. Sequencing was carried out using PBMCs or T cells enriched from blood (not recorded which). These receptors came from a woman aged 18-30 years who had recovered from COVID-19. Both conserved end residues are part of each CDR3. A row's size may be missing; if present it is once, few, many or a size class.

size: -
V: TRBV11-2
J: TRBJ1-1
CDR3: CASSLDYGRLMNTEAFF

size: -
V: TRBV28
J: TRBJ1-5
CDR3: CASTDTYQPQHF

size: -
V: TRBV7-9
J: TRBJ1-5
CDR3: CASSLETSMTGAGNQPQHF

size: -
V: TRBV5-1
J: TRBJ1-2
CDR3: CASSLGDREYGYTF

size: -
V: TRBV13
J: TRBJ2-7
CDR3: CASSPSEGPPVYEQYF

size: -
V: TRBV7-6
J: TRBJ1-1
CDR3: CASSLQGGTEAFF

size: -
V: TRBV2
J: TRBJ1-5
CDR3: CAAKPGFNQPQHF

size: -
V: TRBV7-6
J: TRBJ1-3
CDR3: CASSSYSRNTIYF

size: -
V: TRBV2
J: TRBJ2-1
CDR3: CASSGGIHREEQFF

size: -
V: TRBV4-1
J: TRBJ2-1
CDR3: CASSPYAGTREQFF

size: -
V: TRBV6-5
J: TRBJ1-2
CDR3: CASTQDRVGGYTF

size: once
V: TRBV4-3
J: TRBJ2-5
CDR3: CASSQGVAGGETQYF

size: -
V: TRBV28
J: TRBJ2-1
CDR3: CASSSGLAGTLEFF

size: -
V: TRBV19
J: TRBJ1-1
CDR3: CASSISSLNTEAFF

size: -
V: TRBV7-6
J: TRBJ2-1
CDR3: CASSQELDPQGVYNEQFF

size: -
V: TRBV24-1
J: TRBJ1-3
CDR3: CATSDPARHTIYF